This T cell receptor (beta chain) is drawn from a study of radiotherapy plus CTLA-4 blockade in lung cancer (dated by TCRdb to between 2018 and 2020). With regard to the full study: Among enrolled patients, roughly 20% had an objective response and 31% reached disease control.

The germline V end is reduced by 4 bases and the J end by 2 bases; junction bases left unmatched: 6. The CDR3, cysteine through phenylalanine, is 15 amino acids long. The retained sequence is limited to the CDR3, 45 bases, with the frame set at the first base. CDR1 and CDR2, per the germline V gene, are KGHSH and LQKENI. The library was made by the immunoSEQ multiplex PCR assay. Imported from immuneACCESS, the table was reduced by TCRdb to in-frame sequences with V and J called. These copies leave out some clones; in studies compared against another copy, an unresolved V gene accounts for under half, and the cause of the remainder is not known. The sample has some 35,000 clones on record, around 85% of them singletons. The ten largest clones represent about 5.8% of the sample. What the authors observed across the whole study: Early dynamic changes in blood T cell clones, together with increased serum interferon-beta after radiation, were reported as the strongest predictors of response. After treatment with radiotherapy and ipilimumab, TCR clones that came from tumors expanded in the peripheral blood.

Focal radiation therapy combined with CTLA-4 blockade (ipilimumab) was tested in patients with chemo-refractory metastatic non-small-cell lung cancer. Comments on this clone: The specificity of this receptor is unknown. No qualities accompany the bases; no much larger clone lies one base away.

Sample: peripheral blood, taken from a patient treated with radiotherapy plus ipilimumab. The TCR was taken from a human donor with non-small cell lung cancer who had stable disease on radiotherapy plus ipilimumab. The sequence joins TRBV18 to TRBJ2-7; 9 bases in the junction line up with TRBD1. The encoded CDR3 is CASSQGQGGPYEQYF. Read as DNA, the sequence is TGTGCCAGCTCACAGGGACAGGGAGGCCCCTACGAGCAGTACTTC.